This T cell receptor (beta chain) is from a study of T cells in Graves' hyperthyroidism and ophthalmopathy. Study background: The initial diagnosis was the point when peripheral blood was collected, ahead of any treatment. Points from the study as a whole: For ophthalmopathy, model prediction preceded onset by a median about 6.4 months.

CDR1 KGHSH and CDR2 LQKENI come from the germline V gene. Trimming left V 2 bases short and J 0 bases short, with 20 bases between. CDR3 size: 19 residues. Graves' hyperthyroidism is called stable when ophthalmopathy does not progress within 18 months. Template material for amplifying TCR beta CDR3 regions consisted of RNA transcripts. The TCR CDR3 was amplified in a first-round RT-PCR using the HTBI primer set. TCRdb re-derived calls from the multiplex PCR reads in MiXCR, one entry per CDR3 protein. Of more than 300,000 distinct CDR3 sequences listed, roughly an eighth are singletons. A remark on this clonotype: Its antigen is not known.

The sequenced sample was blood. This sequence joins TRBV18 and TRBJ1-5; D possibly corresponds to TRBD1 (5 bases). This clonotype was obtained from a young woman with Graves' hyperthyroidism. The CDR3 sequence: CASSPTETPRQNSNQPQHF. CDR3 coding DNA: TGTGCCAGCTCACCAACCGAGACACCGAGACAGAATAGCAATCAGCCCCAGCATTTT.